What follows are 26 T cell receptor beta chains derived from one specimen sequenced in a study of technical replicates of blood from several donors (dated by TCRdb to about 2017). The library relied on the immunoSEQ multiplex PCR assay. In its TCRdb copy, this immuneACCESS table keeps in-frame sequences only and misses some clones. Where compared with another copy, unresolved V genes explain less than half of these, and the others have no known cause. The sample yields about 88,000 clones; more than 85% were counted once. The top ten clones comprise roughly 0.34% of the sample. Sequencing was carried out using T cells isolated from PBMCs. These receptors came from a human donor in good health.

The J gene is TRBJ2-1, the V gene TRBV19, with D possibly matching TRBD2 (5 bases). The CDR3 consists of 13 residues. V dropped 7 bases and J dropped 2 bases, with 9 bases sitting between them. Germline V gene lookup returns CDR1 LNHDA and CDR2 SQIVND (reference sequence). CDR3 sequence: CASKDLTYNEQFF. CDR3 bases: TGTGCCAGTAAGGACTTAACCTACAATGAGCAGTTCTTC.

This clone has just one count. The chain uses TRBV27 and TRBJ2-5, with 14 positions matching TRBD2. V trimming: 6 bases; J trimming: 4 bases; junction bases outside the gene matches: 7. The germline V gene has CDR1 MNHEY and CDR2 SMNVEV (reference sequence). This CDR3 spans 16 amino acids. The CDR3 loop reads CASRRLAGGGAETQYF. In nucleotides, the CDR3 is TGTGCCAGCAGAAGACTAGCGGGAGGGGGGGCAGAGACCCAGTACTTC.

This CDR3 reads CASSAATYNEQFF. Here the CDR3 DNA reads TGTGCCAGCAGCGCGGCTACTTACAATGAGCAGTTCTTC. The V call is TRBV6-1, the J call TRBJ2-1; D is unresolved. Germline CDR1 reads MNHNS; CDR2 reads SASEGT. The CDR3 is 13 residues long. V gave up 6 bases and J gave up 4 bases, with 10 bases separating them.

The chain is built from TRBV2 and TRBJ1-5; D is unresolved. Germline-derived CDR1 and CDR2 are SNHLY and FYNNEI. This CDR3 region has 15 residues. V lost 7 bases to trimming and J lost 5 bases, with 18 bases between them. For the CDR3, the DNA is TGTGCCAGCACTCAGGTCGGCTTTCCGGATCAGCCCCAGCATTTT. Translated, it gives CASTQVGFPDQPQHF.

This sequence joins TRBV2 and TRBJ2-7, with 8 positions matching TRBD1. Unmatched junction bases numbered 8, after V lost 4 bases and J lost 3 bases. Germline CDR1 SNHLY, CDR2 FYNNEI. The CDR3 sequence is 15 residues long. CDR3 nucleotides: TGTGCCAGCAGTGTATCCCCGGGACAGGTCTACGAGCAGTACTTC. It is translated as CASSVSPGQVYEQYF.

The chain has TRBV6-5 and TRBJ1-2; TRBD1 is a possible D gene (5 bases). CDR3 size: 13 residues. The germline CDR1 and CDR2 sequences are MNHEY and SVGAGI. V was shortened by 6 bases and J by 4 bases, with 12 bases between the two germline ends. CDR3 coding DNA: TGTGCCAGCAGCTCCGACAGCCCCTATGGCTACACCTTC. This translates into CASSSDSPYGYTF.

The chain uses TRBV9 and TRBJ1-5; weak D call: TRBD1 (5 bases). The V and J ends lost 4 bases and 6 bases respectively, with 14 bases between them. The CDR3 is made up of 14 amino acids. The germline CDR1 and CDR2 sequences are SGDLS and YYNGEE. In DNA form, the CDR3 reads TGTGCCAGCAGCAAGATAGGGGAGGGTCAGCCCCAGCATTTT. Its protein product is CASSKIGEGQPQHF.

The V gene is TRBV28, the J gene TRBJ2-4, with 10 bases lining up with TRBD1. J was trimmed by 9 bases and V by 4 bases; bases with no gene match: 6. This CDR3 spans 14 amino acids. Germline V lookup: CDR1 MDHEN, CDR2 SYDVKM. CDR3 region: CASSSGTGVGIQYF. The CDR3 bases are TGTGCCAGCAGTTCCGGGACAGGGGTCGGCATTCAGTACTTC.

The chain links TRBV5-6 to TRBJ2-7; possibly TRBD2 for D (5 bases). This CDR3 is 16 amino acids long. Germline lookup yields CDR1 SGHDT and CDR2 YYEEEE. V lost 5 bases, J lost 2 bases, and 20 bases lay in between. The CDR3 DNA is TGTGCCAGCAGGACGTACGGGGTGGTGGCGACCTACGAGCAGTACTTC. It encodes CASRTYGVVATYEQYF.

J is TRBJ2-3 and V is TRBV29-1; D possibly corresponds to TRBD2 (6 bases). This CDR3 region has 13 residues. Deletions cut 3 bases from V and 3 bases from J, with 10 bases between. In germline, CDR1 is SQVTM, CDR2 ANQGSEA. CDR3 in amino acids: CSVDWRATDTQYF. The CDR3 nucleotides are TGCAGCGTTGATTGGAGGGCTACAGATACGCAGTATTTT.

This rearrangement joins TRBV28 to TRBJ1-2, with 8 bases aligning to TRBD1. The V segment lost 3 bases and the J segment 5 bases; nucleotides outside the gene matches: 2. Germline assignment: CDR1 MDHEN and CDR2 SYDVKM. This CDR3 region has 13 residues. The CDR3 DNA follows: TGTGCCAGCAGTTTCCAGGGGGCATATGGCTACACCTTC. Translating gives CASSFQGAYGYTF.

The chain uses TRBV19 and TRBJ2-3, with D possibly TRBD1 on 5 matching bases. Germline V lookup: CDR1 LNHDA, CDR2 SQIVND (reference sequence). CDR3 length: 14 amino acids. V lost 6 bases and J 4 bases, leaving 14 bases between the germline ends. The CDR3 bases are TGTGCCAGTAGCGTAGAAGGGGTTTCAGATACGCAGTATTTT. It encodes CASSVEGVSDTQYF. The full variable domain, with the rest looked up from reference TRBV19 and TRBJ2-3, is DGGITQSPKYLFRKEGQNVTLSCEQNLNHDAMYWYRQDPGQGLRLIYYSQIVNDFQKGDIAEGYSVSREKKESFPLTVTSAQKNPTAFYLCASSVEGVSDTQYFGPGTRLTVL.

This chain uses TRBV5-4 with TRBJ1-1; 8 bases match TRBD1. The CDR3 extends over 15 amino acids. V shed 2 bases, J shed 1 base, and the junction held 4 bases outside the gene matches. Germline assignment: CDR1 SGHNT and CDR2 YYREEE (reference sequence). The CDR3 here is CASSLGQGGNTEAFF. In nucleotides, the CDR3 is TGTGCCAGCAGCTTAGGACAGGGTGGGAACACTGAAGCTTTCTTT.

Concerning this clone: A read error may produce the germline difference seen at one junction end. This chain connects TRBV6-1 to TRBJ1-5, with 7 positions matching TRBD1. The length of the CDR3 is 14 residues. Germline V gene lookup returns CDR1 MNHNS and CDR2 SASEGT. CDR3 sequence reads: CASSENRGNQPQHF. The CDR3 DNA follows: TGTGCCAGCAGTGAAAACAGGGGCAACCAGCCCCAGCATTTT.

This clone has a single count. In nucleotides, the CDR3 is TGTGCCAGTGGAACAACAGGGGCTAACCGGGGCTATGGCTACACCTTC. Translating gives CASGTTGANRGYGYTF. V gene TRBV28 combines with J gene TRBJ1-2; 7 nucleotides match TRBD1. CDR3 size: 16 residues. The germline CDR1 and CDR2 sequences are MDHEN and SYDVKM. Trimming at V came to 9 bases and at J to 4 bases, leaving 17 bases not matched to a gene.

The chain links TRBV19 to TRBJ2-7; 7 bases match TRBD1. CDR1 is LNHDA, CDR2 SQIVND, per germline (reference sequence). The CDR3 covers 15 residues. The CDR3 loop reads CATGHPGRGANEQYF. DNA of the CDR3: TGTGCGACAGGGCATCCGGGACGCGGAGCCAACGAGCAGTACTTC.

The chain links TRBV19 to TRBJ2-3; 10 nucleotides match TRBD2. The V gene's germline CDR1 is LNHDA and CDR2 SQIVND (reference sequence). Germline trimming cut 5 bases from V and 3 bases from J; bases unmatched to any gene: 5. The CDR3 contains 15 residues. The CDR3 loop reads CASSGLAGVTDTQYF. DNA for the CDR3: TGTGCCAGTAGTGGGCTAGCGGGAGTTACAGATACGCAGTATTTT.

This clone came up once. DNA for the CDR3: TGTGCCAGCAGGGAACTGAGGGAAGGAGCCTACGAGCAGTACTTC. It codes for CASRELREGAYEQYF. The chain recombines TRBV28 with TRBJ2-7, with D possibly TRBD2 on 5 matching bases. V was shortened by 6 bases and J by 2 bases, with 17 bases between the two germline ends. The CDR3 contains 15 residues. Germline CDR1 is MDHEN and CDR2 is SYDVKM.

The rearrangement joins TRBV29-1 to TRBJ1-2; a possible D gene is TRBD1 (6 bases). Per germline, CDR1 SQVTM and CDR2 ANQGSEA. The CDR3 consists of 14 residues. The V end was cut by 8 bases, the J end by 6 bases, with 22 bases between. The CDR3 protein is CSTRRVQGQDGYTF. DNA for the CDR3: TGCAGCACGCGGAGAGTACAGGGCCAAGATGGCTACACCTTC.

This clone was seen just once. V usage is TRBV15 and J usage is TRBJ2-1; D not resolved. V gave up 0 bases and J gave up 5 bases, with 8 bases separating them. The CDR3 loop spans 14 amino acids. From germline, CDR1 is LNHNV and CDR2 YYDKDF (reference sequence). The DNA for the CDR3 is TGTGCCACCAGCAGAGATGAGGCCCACAATGAGCAGTTCTTC. This encodes CATSRDEAHNEQFF. The variable domain in full, with the rest retrieved from reference TRBV15 and TRBJ2-1, is DAMVIQNPRYQVTQFGKPVTLSCSQTLNHNVMYWYQQKSSQAPKLLFHYYDKDFNNEADTPDNFQSRRPNTSFCFLDIRSPGLGDTAMYLCATSRDEAHNEQFFGPGTRLTVL.

The gene calls are TRBV27 and TRBJ2-7; D is possibly TRBD1 (6 bases). The germline V gene encodes CDR1 MNHEY and CDR2 SMNVEV (reference sequence). This CDR3 has 16 residues. Trimming took 0 bases from V and 5 from J, leaving 17 bases between them. The CDR3 DNA is TGTGCCAGCAGTTTATCCCACAGGGAAATAACTAACGAGCAGTACTTC. Residues: CASSLSHREITNEQYF.

V is TRBV28 and J is TRBJ1-2, with 9 bases identical to TRBD1. Germline V gene lookup returns CDR1 MDHEN and CDR2 SYDVKM. V lost 6 bases to trimming and J lost 8 bases; unmatched junction nucleotides: 13. This CDR3 region has 15 residues. Written as DNA, the CDR3 is TGTGCCAGCAGACGTACAGGGGGCGCAAGAGGAGGCTACACCTTC. It yields the protein CASRRTGGARGGYTF.

This chain uses TRBV12-5 with TRBJ2-7; TRBD1 aligns across 10 bases. Germline V gives CDR1 LGHNT, CDR2 FRNRAP. J lost 3 bases, V lost 1 base, and 9 bases had no gene match. The CDR3 contains 17 residues. CDR3 loop: CASGLGTGGLSGYEQYF. The DNA for the CDR3 is TGTGCTAGTGGTTTGGGGACAGGGGGTCTCTCCGGCTACGAGCAGTACTTC.

V gene TRBV29-1 combines with J gene TRBJ1-1; 9 nucleotides align to TRBD1. Per the germline V gene, CDR1 is SQVTM and CDR2 is ANQGSEA. CDR3 length: 13 residues. V was clipped by 3 bases and J by 4 bases; unmatched bases: 3. CDR3 residues: CSVDGTGSTEAFF. The CDR3 bases are TGCAGCGTTGACGGGACAGGGTCCACTGAAGCTTTCTTT.

The rearrangement links TRBV29-1 to TRBJ2-7, with D unresolved. Trimming cost V 4 bases and J 0 bases, with 13 bases left between them. Germline V gene data show CDR1 as SQVTM and CDR2 as ANQGSEA. This CDR3 has 14 amino acids. DNA of the CDR3: TGCAGCGTTGTCTTGCGCGTTTACTCCTACGAGCAGTACTTC. Translated: CSVVLRVYSYEQYF.

The V and J genes are TRBV7-8 and TRBJ2-7; 10 bases are shared with TRBD2. This CDR3 comprises 15 residues. The V segment lost 1 base and the J segment 3 bases; nucleotides outside the gene matches: 3. Germline V lookup: CDR1 SGHVS, CDR2 FQNEAQ. In nucleotides, the CDR3 is TGTGCCAGCAGCTTAGGAACTAGCGGGGTCTACGAGCAGTACTTC. Translating it yields CASSLGTSGVYEQYF.